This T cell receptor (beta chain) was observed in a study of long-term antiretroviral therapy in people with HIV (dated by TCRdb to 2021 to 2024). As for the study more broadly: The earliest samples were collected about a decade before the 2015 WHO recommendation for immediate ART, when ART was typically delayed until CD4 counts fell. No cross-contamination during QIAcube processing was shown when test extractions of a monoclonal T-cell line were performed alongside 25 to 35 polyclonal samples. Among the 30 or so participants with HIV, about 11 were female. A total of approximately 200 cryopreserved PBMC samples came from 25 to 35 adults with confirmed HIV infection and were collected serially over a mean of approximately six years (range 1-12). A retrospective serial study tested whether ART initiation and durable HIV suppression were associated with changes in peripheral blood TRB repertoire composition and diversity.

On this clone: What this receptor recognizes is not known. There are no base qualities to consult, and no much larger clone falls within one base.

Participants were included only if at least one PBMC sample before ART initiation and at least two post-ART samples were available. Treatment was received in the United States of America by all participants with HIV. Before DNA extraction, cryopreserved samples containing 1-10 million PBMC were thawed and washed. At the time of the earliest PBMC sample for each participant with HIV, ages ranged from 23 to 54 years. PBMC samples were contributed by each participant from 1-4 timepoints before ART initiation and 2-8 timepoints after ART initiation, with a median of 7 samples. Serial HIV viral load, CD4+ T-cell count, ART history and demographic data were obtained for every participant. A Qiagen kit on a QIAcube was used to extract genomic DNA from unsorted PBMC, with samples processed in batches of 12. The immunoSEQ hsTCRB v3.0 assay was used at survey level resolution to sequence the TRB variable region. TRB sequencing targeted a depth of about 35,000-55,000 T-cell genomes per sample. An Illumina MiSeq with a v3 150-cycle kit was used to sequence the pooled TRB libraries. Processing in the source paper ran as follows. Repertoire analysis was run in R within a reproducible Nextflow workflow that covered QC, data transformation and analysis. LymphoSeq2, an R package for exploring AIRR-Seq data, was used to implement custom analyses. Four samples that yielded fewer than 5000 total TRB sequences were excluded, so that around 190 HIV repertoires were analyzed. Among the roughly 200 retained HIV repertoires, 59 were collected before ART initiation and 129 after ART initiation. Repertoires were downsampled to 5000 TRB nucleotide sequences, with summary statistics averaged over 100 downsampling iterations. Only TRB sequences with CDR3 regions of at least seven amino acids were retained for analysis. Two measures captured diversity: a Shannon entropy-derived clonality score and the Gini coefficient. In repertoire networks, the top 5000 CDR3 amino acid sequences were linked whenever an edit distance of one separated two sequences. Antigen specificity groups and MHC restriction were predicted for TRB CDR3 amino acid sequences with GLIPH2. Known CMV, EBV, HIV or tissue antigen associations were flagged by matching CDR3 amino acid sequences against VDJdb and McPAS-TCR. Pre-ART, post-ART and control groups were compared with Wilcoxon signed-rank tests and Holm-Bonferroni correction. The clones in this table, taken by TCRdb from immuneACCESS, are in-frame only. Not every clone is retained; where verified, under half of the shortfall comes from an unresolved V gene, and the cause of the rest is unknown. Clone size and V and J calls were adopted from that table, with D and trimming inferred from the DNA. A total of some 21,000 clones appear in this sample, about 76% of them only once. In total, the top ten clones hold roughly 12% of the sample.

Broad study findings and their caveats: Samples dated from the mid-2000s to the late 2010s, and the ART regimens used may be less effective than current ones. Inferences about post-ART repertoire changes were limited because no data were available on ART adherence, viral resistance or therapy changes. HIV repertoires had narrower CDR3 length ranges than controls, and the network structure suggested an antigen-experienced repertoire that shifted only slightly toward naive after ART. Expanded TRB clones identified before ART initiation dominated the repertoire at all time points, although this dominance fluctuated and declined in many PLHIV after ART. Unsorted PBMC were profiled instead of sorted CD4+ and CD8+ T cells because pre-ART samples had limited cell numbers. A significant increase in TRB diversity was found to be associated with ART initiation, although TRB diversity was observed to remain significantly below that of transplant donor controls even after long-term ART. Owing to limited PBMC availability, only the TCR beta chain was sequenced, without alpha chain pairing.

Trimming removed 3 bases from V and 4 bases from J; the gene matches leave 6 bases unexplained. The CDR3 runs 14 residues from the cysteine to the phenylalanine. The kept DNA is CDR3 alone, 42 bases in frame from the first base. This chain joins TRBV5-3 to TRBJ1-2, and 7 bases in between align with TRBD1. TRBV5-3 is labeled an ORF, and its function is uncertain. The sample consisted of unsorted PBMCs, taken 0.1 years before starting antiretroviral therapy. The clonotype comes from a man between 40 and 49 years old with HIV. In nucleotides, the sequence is TGTGCCAGAAGCTCACCGACAGGGCCCTATGGCTACACCTTC. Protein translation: CARSSPTGPYGYTF.